Each of the 25 T cell receptor beta chains below was sequenced from the same sample in a study of control samples from healthy donors and cancer patients. The table came from immunoSEQ multiplex PCR; TCRdb's copy has only in-frame clones and leaves some out. The sample records 130,000 to 150,000 clones, about 93% being singletons. The sequencing sample was made of PBMCs. The receptors originated from a man aged 60 to 69 with colorectal cancer.

The V call is TRBV10-1, the J call TRBJ2-1; either TRBD1 or TRBD2 may supply D (5 bases each). V lost 5 bases and J 5 bases, leaving 13 bases between the germline ends. Germline V gene data show CDR1 as WNHNN and CDR2 as SYGVQD (reference sequence). The CDR3 is 14 amino acids. For the CDR3, the DNA is TGCGCCAGCAGTCCCCTGGGGGTGAACAATGAGCAGTTCTTC. As protein: CASSPLGVNNEQFF.

The J gene is TRBJ1-1, the V gene TRBV12-3 or TRBV12-4; D is unresolved. The CDR3 length is 12 residues. Trimming left V 1 base short and J 6 bases short, with 6 bases between. CDR3 region: CASSLDPSEAFF. CDR3 nucleotide sequence: TGTGCCAGCAGTTTAGATCCTTCTGAAGCTTTCTTT.

This chain uses TRBV4-3 with TRBJ2-2; 12 nucleotides match TRBD1. Germline CDR1 is LGHNA and CDR2 is YSLEER. Trimming at V came to 4 bases and at J to 4 bases, leaving 1 base not matched to a gene. The CDR3 totals 15 residues. CDR3 nucleotides: TGCGCCAGCAGCCGGGACAGGGGGCCCACCGGGGAGCTGTTTTTT. Translated: CASSRDRGPTGELFF.

This chain connects TRBV5-1 to TRBJ2-5; the D call may be TRBD1 or TRBD2 (7 bases each). The germline V gene has CDR1 SGHRS and CDR2 YFSETQ. The CDR3 is 15 amino acids. The V end lost 0 bases, the J end lost 4 bases, and 13 bases lay between the germline ends. CDR3: CASSLVGRGGETQYF. DNA of the CDR3: TGCGCCAGCAGCTTGGTCGGCAGGGGGGGAGAGACCCAGTACTTC.

This rearrangement joins TRBV9 to TRBJ2-5; 15 bases align to TRBD2. The CDR3 is made up of 18 amino acids. Germline CDR1 is SGDLS and CDR2 is YYNGEE. With 4 bases clipped from V and 4 bases from J, the junction kept 11 bases outside the gene matches. CDR3 loop: CASSLSGLAGGMGETQYF. DNA for the CDR3: TGTGCCAGCAGCCTCTCGGGACTAGCGGGGGGCATGGGAGAGACCCAGTACTTC. The full variable domain, its missing parts supplied by reference TRBV9 and TRBJ2-5, is DSGVTQTPKHLITATGQRVTLRCSPRSGDLSVYWYQQSLDQGLQFLIQYYNGEERAKGNILERFSAQQFPDLHSELNLSSLELGDSALYFCASSLSGLAGGMGETQYFGPGTRLLVL.

The J gene is TRBJ2-5, the V gene TRBV12-3 or TRBV12-4, with no clear D. The CDR3 is 13 amino acids. Trimming shortened V by 2 bases and J by 4 bases, and 8 bases separated the two germline ends. The CDR3 loop reads CASSLWAGETQYF. The CDR3 DNA sequence: TGTGCCAGCAGTTTATGGGCCGGAGAGACCCAGTACTTC.

This sequence joins TRBV30 and TRBJ2-3; D is possibly TRBD2 (6 bases). CDR1 and CDR2 from the germline V gene are GTSNPN and SVGIG (reference sequence). V lost 0 bases, J lost 5 bases, and 9 bases lay in between. The CDR3 is 13 amino acids. CDR3 nucleotides: TGTGCCTGGAGTGTACTGGGGGGAGATACGCAGTATTTT. Its protein product is CAWSVLGGDTQYF.

The chain uses TRBV2 and TRBJ2-7; 8 nucleotides match TRBD1. The CDR3 sequence is 15 residues long. Germline V gene data show CDR1 as SNHLY and CDR2 as FYNNEI. V dropped 6 bases and J dropped 7; count of bases not matched to a gene: 14. CDR3 protein: CASRADRGTYLEQYF. The CDR3 nucleotides are TGTGCCAGCAGAGCAGACAGGGGAACTTACCTAGAGCAGTACTTC.

The chain couples TRBV18 to TRBJ1-2; D might be TRBD1 (5 bases). The CDR3 length is 14 residues. Germline V gene lookup returns CDR1 KGHSH and CDR2 LQKENI. V lost 1 base, J lost 2 bases, and 8 bases lay in between. The DNA for the CDR3 is TGTGCCAGCTCACCACTTGAGGGGAACTATGGCTACACCTTC. Its protein product is CASSPLEGNYGYTF.

The chain carries TRBV6-1 and TRBJ2-3; D is ambiguous. The CDR3 has 13 residues. The germline V gene has CDR1 MNHNS and CDR2 SASEGT. With 3 bases removed from V and 0 bases from J, the gap between germline ends came to 4 bases. The CDR3 reads CASSDGSTDTQYF. The CDR3 DNA sequence: TGTGCCAGCAGTGACGGCAGCACAGATACGCAGTATTTT.

The chain carries TRBV5-6 and TRBJ2-1, with TRBD1 matching 7 bases. The CDR3 is made up of 14 amino acids. Germline V gene sequence: CDR1 SGHDT, CDR2 YYEEEE. V lost 3 bases to trimming and J lost 4 bases; unmatched junction nucleotides: 4. CDR3 amino acids: CASSSTGSYNEQFF. DNA for the CDR3: TGTGCCAGCAGCTCGACAGGGTCTTACAATGAGCAGTTCTTC.

This clone was seen once. This rearrangement joins TRBV24-1 to TRBJ1-5; 9 bases match TRBD1. The junction had 3 bases not matched to a gene; V was cut back by 3 bases and J by 4 bases. This CDR3 region has 15 residues. Germline values: CDR1 KGHDR, CDR2 SFDVKD. The CDR3 spells CATSDTGTGNQPQHF. The CDR3 DNA reads as TGTGCCACCAGTGATACCGGGACAGGGAATCAGCCCCAGCATTTT.

The rearrangement uses TRBV6-5 and TRBJ2-2, with D possibly being TRBD1 (6 bases). The CDR3 consists of 15 residues. The ends were cut back, 10 bases at V and 1 base at J, with 16 bases in the middle. Germline V gives CDR1 MNHEY, CDR2 SVGAGI. CDR3 loop: CAIKSGTQNTGELFF. The CDR3 DNA reads TGTGCCATTAAATCCGGGACACAGAACACCGGGGAGCTGTTTTTT.

The chain links TRBV5-1 to TRBJ2-5; no firm D call. Germline V gene data show CDR1 as SGHRS and CDR2 as YFSETQ. Deletions cut 0 bases from V and 1 base from J, with 1 base between. The CDR3 length is 12 residues. CDR3 loop: CASSLAQETQYF. Here the CDR3 DNA reads TGCGCCAGCAGCTTGGCCCAAGAGACCCAGTACTTC.

The V and J genes are TRBV4-3 and TRBJ1-1, with 10 nucleotides matching TRBD1. V gave up 0 bases and J gave up 3 bases; unmatched junction bases: 1. Germline V CDR1 and CDR2: LGHNA, YSLEER. The CDR3 loop spans 15 amino acids. The CDR3 region is CASSQETGGDTEAFF. The CDR3 bases are TGCGCCAGCAGCCAAGAGACAGGGGGCGACACTGAAGCTTTCTTT.

The chain employs TRBV19 and TRBJ2-5; D is perhaps TRBD1 or TRBD2 (5 bases each). Germline CDR1 reads LNHDA; CDR2 reads SQIVND (reference sequence). Trimming pared 5 bases from V and 7 bases from J, leaving 14 bases between. The CDR3 runs to 13 residues. CDR3 sequence: CASSPGPAGTQYF. Written as DNA, the CDR3 is TGTGCCAGTAGTCCGGGACCCGCGGGGACCCAGTACTTC.

The chain carries TRBV30 and TRBJ1-4, with 10 bases matching TRBD1. CDR3 size: 13 residues. V shed 7 bases and J 8 bases; nucleotides not matched to a gene: 7. CDR1 is GTSNPN, CDR2 SVGIG, per germline (reference sequence). CDR3 nucleotide sequence: TGTGCCTTAGACAGGGGGCGAGGGGAAAAACTGTTTTTT. Amino acid sequence: CALDRGRGEKLFF.

The rearrangement joins TRBV6-2 or TRBV6-3 to TRBJ2-7; perhaps TRBD1 as D (6 bases). Trimming pared 2 bases from V and 2 bases from J, leaving 10 bases between. CDR3 length: 14 amino acids. Per germline, CDR1 MNHEY and CDR2 SVGEGT. CDR3 loop: CASSYGDTTYEQYF. CDR3 DNA: TGTGCCAGCAGTTACGGGGACACAACCTACGAGCAGTACTTC.

The chain recombines TRBV4-3 with TRBJ1-6, with 8 bases lining up with TRBD1. V was clipped by 0 bases and J by 10 bases; unmatched bases: 14. Per the germline V gene, CDR1 is LGHNA and CDR2 is YSLEER. The CDR3 covers 18 residues. CDR3 sequence: CASSQDRGPEIFGSPLHF. CDR3 DNA: TGCGCCAGCAGCCAAGACAGGGGGCCTGAAATTTTTGGCTCACCCCTCCACTTT.

This sequence joins TRBV28 and TRBJ2-5, with TRBD2 matching 7 bases. Germline CDR1 is MDHEN and CDR2 is SYDVKM. The CDR3 runs to 14 residues. J lost 5 bases, V lost 4 bases, and 7 bases had no gene match. CDR3 DNA sequence: TGTGCCAGCAGTTCCTCTGGGGGGGTTGAGACCCAGTACTTC. Translation gives CASSSSGGVETQYF.

The V call is TRBV5-5, the J call TRBJ2-3; possibly TRBD2 for D (6 bases). Trimming shortened V by 4 bases and J by 0 bases, and 18 bases separated the two germline ends. Germline CDR1 is SGHKS and CDR2 is YYEKEE (reference sequence). The CDR3 spans 17 residues. The CDR3 loop is CASSHVNFRGSTDTQYF. The CDR3 DNA reads as TGTGCCAGCAGCCACGTAAACTTTCGGGGGAGCACAGATACGCAGTATTTT.

This clone was counted a single time. The J gene is TRBJ1-1, the V gene TRBV15; D is uncertain. The CDR3 length is 14 residues. V lost 3 bases and J 5 bases, leaving 13 bases between the germline ends. Per the germline V gene, CDR1 is LNHNV and CDR2 is YYDKDF (reference sequence). Written as DNA, the CDR3 is TGTGCCACCAGCAGCAAGACCCCGGGAACTGAAGCTTTCTTT. It encodes CATSSKTPGTEAFF. Full variable domain (rest looked up from reference TRBV15 and TRBJ1-1): DAMVIQNPRYQVTQFGKPVTLSCSQTLNHNVMYWYQQKSSQAPKLLFHYYDKDFNNEADTPDNFQSRRPNTSFCFLDIRSPGLGDTAMYLCATSSKTPGTEAFFGQGTRLTVV.

This clone was seen a single time. The chain recombines TRBV19 with TRBJ2-3; D unclear. V lost 5 bases to trimming and J lost 2 bases, with 8 bases between them. This CDR3 comprises 13 residues. From germline, CDR1 is LNHDA and CDR2 SQIVND (reference sequence). The CDR3 here is CASSLYTTDTQYF. For the CDR3, the DNA is TGTGCCAGTAGTTTATACACCACAGATACGCAGTATTTT.

CDR3 in amino acids: CASSQDRRYYGYTF. The CDR3 DNA reads as TGTGCCAGCAGCCAAGATCGGAGATACTATGGCTACACCTTC. V gene TRBV3-1 (or the pseudogene TRBV3-2) combines with J gene TRBJ1-2, with unresolved D. The CDR3 contains 14 residues. CDR1 is LGHDT, CDR2 YNNKEL, per germline (reference sequence). The V and J ends lost 0 bases and 3 bases respectively, with 8 bases between them.

The gene calls are TRBV12-3 or TRBV12-4 and TRBJ1-1, with D maybe TRBD1 (6 bases). V was pared by 8 bases and J by 1 base, with 11 bases between. There are 13 residues in the CDR3. CDR3 in DNA: TGTGCCAGCGGGCCGGGACAGAACACTGAAGCTTTCTTT. This encodes CASGPGQNTEAFF.